These 13 T cell receptor beta chains were sequenced from one sample in a study of immune evolution from preneoplasia to lung adenocarcinoma. Using immunoSEQ multiplex PCR, the repertoire was profiled, and TCRdb retains in-frame clones only, with some absent. The profile covers 4,000 to 5,000 clones, with roughly 80% appearing a single time and approximately 11% taken by the ten largest. Sequenced: FFPE minimally invasive lung adenocarcinoma tissue. These receptors were collected from a person between 65 and 79 years old with lung adenocarcinoma.

This clone was observed a handful of times. The chain joins TRBV4-3 to TRBJ2-1, with 9 bases identical to TRBD1. Germline V gives CDR1 LGHNA, CDR2 YSLEER. CDR3 length: 17 amino acids. The V segment lost 4 bases and the J segment 2 bases; nucleotides outside the gene matches: 9. CDR3 nucleotide sequence: TGCGCCAGCAGCCCCAAACAAGGACAGGGGCCCTACAATGAGCAGTTCTTC. Encoded protein: CASSPKQGQGPYNEQFF.

The gene calls are TRBV19 and TRBJ1-5; 8 bases are a match to TRBD1. CDR3 length: 16 amino acids. With V trimmed by 5 bases and J by 8 bases, 14 bases remained unmatched. The germline gives CDR1 LNHDA, CDR2 SQIVND (reference sequence). The CDR3, as DNA: TGTGCCAGTAGTCAGCAGGGGGCTGTAGAGTGGGAGCCCCAGCATTTT. Translating it yields CASSQQGAVEWEPQHF.

V is TRBV5-1 and J is TRBJ2-2; D remains ambiguous. CDR3 length: 13 residues. In germline, CDR1 is SGHRS, CDR2 YFSETQ. Trimming stripped 4 bases from V and 3 bases from J, with 7 bases between. CDR3 in DNA: TGCGCCAGCAGCCCTGAAGACACCGGGGAGCTGTTTTTT. Its protein product is CASSPEDTGELFF.

The V gene is TRBV6-6, the J gene TRBJ2-7; no firm D call. V was cut by 4 bases and J by 0 bases, with 7 bases left in between. This CDR3 has 13 residues. Looked up from germline, CDR1 is MNHNY and CDR2 is SVGAGI (reference sequence). In DNA, the CDR3 is TGTGCCAGCAGTTTAACAGCCTCCTACGAGCAGTACTTC. Encoded protein: CASSLTASYEQYF.

The chain employs TRBV19 and TRBJ2-5; 7 positions match TRBD2. J lost 5 bases, V lost 7 bases, and 13 bases had no gene match. CDR1 is LNHDA and CDR2 is SQIVND in the germline V gene (reference sequence). The CDR3 length is 15 residues. The chain's CDR3 is CASTPRPTSQETQYF. The CDR3 bases are TGTGCCAGTACCCCTCGCCCGACTAGCCAGGAGACCCAGTACTTC.

This clone has just a few counts. The chain joins TRBV29-1 to TRBJ1-1, with no clear D. This CDR3 is built from 11 residues. Germline loops: CDR1 SQVTM, CDR2 ANQGSEA. V gave up 2 bases and J gave up 8 bases, with 9 bases separating them. CDR3 sequence (DNA): TGCAGCGTTGAAATATTAGGGGAAGCTTTCTTT. It translates to CSVEILGEAFF.

This clone occurred a few times. The chain recombines TRBV29-1 with TRBJ2-7, with D maybe TRBD2 (5 bases). This CDR3 comprises 13 residues. V lost 6 bases to trimming and J lost 3 bases, with 15 bases between them. CDR1 is SQVTM and CDR2 is ANQGSEA in the germline V gene. The CDR3 sequence: CSVGIGNGYEQYF. CDR3 sequence (DNA): TGCAGCGTAGGTATCGGGAACGGCTACGAGCAGTACTTC.

About this clone: Other DNA variants within this sample encode the same CDR3. CDR3 coding DNA: TGTGCCAGCAGCTTAAACGCGGGCACCGGGGAGCTGTTTTTT. Protein sequence: CASSLNAGTGELFF. The V gene is TRBV11-2, the J gene TRBJ2-2; tentatively, D is TRBD2 (5 bases). V gave up 2 bases and J gave up 4 bases, with 8 bases separating them. Germline V gene lookup returns CDR1 SGHAT and CDR2 FQNNGV. This CDR3 has 14 amino acids.

This clone was detected a few times. The chain has TRBV2 and TRBJ1-1; D not resolved. CDR3 length: 12 residues. The V gene lost 5 bases and the J gene lost 0 bases, with 4 bases spanning the gap. Germline-derived CDR1 and CDR2 are SNHLY and FYNNEI. The CDR3 loop reads CASSRLNTEAFF. In DNA form, the CDR3 reads TGTGCCAGCAGTAGGCTGAACACTGAAGCTTTCTTT.

This clone was counted only a few times. V gene TRBV9 combines with J gene TRBJ2-3; D uncertain. The CDR3 runs to 15 residues. V was trimmed by 0 bases and J by 0 bases, leaving 8 bases between them. Germline V gene lookup returns CDR1 SGDLS and CDR2 YYNGEE. This CDR3 is CASSVEGASTDTQYF. The DNA for the CDR3 is TGTGCCAGCAGCGTAGAGGGCGCCAGCACAGATACGCAGTATTTT.

CDR3 loop: CAWSVQFGTVNQPQHF. The CDR3 coding sequence is TGTGCCTGGAGTGTACAGTTTGGGACAGTCAATCAGCCCCAGCATTTT. The chain joins TRBV30 to TRBJ1-5; 7 nucleotides agree with TRBD1. This CDR3 has 16 amino acids. The V gene's germline CDR1 is GTSNPN and CDR2 SVGIG (reference sequence). Trimming removed 0 bases from V and 3 bases from J; junction bases left unmatched: 8.

The chain joins TRBV11-2 to TRBJ2-7; D might be TRBD1 or TRBD2, each matching 5 bases. Between the trimmed V and J ends, which lost 5 bases and 4 bases, there was a span of 21 bases. This CDR3 region has 16 residues. Germline CDR1 and CDR2: SGHAT and FQNNGV. CDR3 amino acids: CASSPGRGQRLYEQYF. The DNA of the CDR3 is TGTGCCAGCAGCCCAGGGAGAGGCCAGAGATTATACGAGCAGTACTTC.

The chain recombines TRBV30 with TRBJ1-1; 8 bases are shared with TRBD1. CDR1 GTSNPN and CDR2 SVGIG come from the germline V gene (reference sequence). V shed 3 bases, J shed 4 bases, and the junction held 7 bases outside the gene matches. This CDR3 spans 14 amino acids. The CDR3 DNA is TGTGCCTGGAGAAACAGGGGGAAGTTCACTGAAGCTTTCTTT. It codes for CAWRNRGKFTEAFF.